This T cell receptor (beta chain) was sequenced during a study of shared clonotypes between healthy human individuals. General study findings and limits: Naive subsets usually exceeded memory subsets in estimated richness.

With 1 base removed from V and 6 bases from J, the gap between germline ends came to 6 bases. This CDR3 has 11 amino acids. The V gene's germline CDR1 is GTSNPN and CDR2 SVGIG (reference sequence). The deep-level immunoSEQ assay was used. Every immunoSEQ plate was one replicate of a subset's evenly spread DNA. Authors' analysis steps: Filtering differed, since immunoSEQ gave only junction sequences and no quality scores. The protocol was immunoSEQ multiplex PCR, while the TCRdb copy is restricted to in-frame clones and leaves out a portion. That table furnishes V, J and clone size, whereas the DNA furnished D and trimming. Of roughly 2.4 million clones in the sample, more than 90% were seen once. Worth noting for this clone: Its specificity is not known. Other DNA sequences from this sample encode an identical CDR3 as well.

Sequencing was done on a sample of naive CD4+ T cells sorted from blood. Documented subset: CD45RA+ positively selected. The sequence came from a man aged 18 to 29 in good health. The chain joins TRBV30 to TRBJ1-1; D not resolved. The CDR3 DNA reads as TGTGCCTGGAGTGCCGGGGCTGAAGCTTTCTTT. Protein: CAWSAGAEAFF.